This TCR beta chain was documented in a study of control samples from healthy donors and cancer patients. Per the germline V gene, CDR1 is SGHTA and CDR2 is FQGNSA. V shed 7 bases and J shed 3 bases, with 16 bases lying between them. The length of the CDR3 is 15 residues. The data were produced by immunoSEQ multiplex PCR, yet TCRdb's version contains in-frame clones alone and is incomplete. Of approximately 190,000 clones in the sample, about 91% were seen once. The gene calls are TRBV7-2 and TRBJ1-5, with TRBD1 as a possible D gene (6 bases). The clonotype comes from a man aged 25 to 40 in good health. The sequenced sample consisted of blood. The CDR3 DNA follows: TGTGCCAGCACCTACAGGGTGGGACCCAATCAGCCCCAGCATTTT. The encoded protein is CASTYRVGPNQPQHF.